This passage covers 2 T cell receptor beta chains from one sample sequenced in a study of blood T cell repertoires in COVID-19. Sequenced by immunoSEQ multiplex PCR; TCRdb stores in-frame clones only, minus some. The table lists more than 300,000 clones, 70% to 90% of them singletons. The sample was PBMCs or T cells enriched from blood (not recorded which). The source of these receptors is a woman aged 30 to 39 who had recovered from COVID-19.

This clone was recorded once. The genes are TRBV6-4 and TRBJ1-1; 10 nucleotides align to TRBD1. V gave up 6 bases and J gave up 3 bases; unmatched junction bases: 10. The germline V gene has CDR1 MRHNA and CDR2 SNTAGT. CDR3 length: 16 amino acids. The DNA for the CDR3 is TGTGCCAGCAGACCGACAGGGGGCAGCTTGGACACTGAAGCTTTCTTT. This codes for CASRPTGGSLDTEAFF.

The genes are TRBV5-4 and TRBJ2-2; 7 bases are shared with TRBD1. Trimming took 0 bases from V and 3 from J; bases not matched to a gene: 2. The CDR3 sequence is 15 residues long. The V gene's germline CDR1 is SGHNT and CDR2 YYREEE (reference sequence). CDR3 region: CASSLGQGHTGELFF. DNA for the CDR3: TGTGCCAGCAGCTTGGGACAGGGTCACACCGGGGAGCTGTTTTTT.